These 6 T cell receptor beta chains came from one sample sequenced in a study of somatic mutations in cytotoxic T cells in rheumatoid arthritis. The assay was immunoSEQ multiplex PCR, and TCRdb's table has in-frame clones only and misses some. Among about 16,000 clones listed, around 77% were seen once. The sequencing sample was made of CD8+ T cells sorted from blood. Every receptor here comes from an adult with rheumatoid arthritis.

V is TRBV29-1 and J is TRBJ2-7; the D gene is possibly TRBD2 (7 bases). The CDR3 totals 14 residues. Trimming cost V 3 bases and J 4 bases, with 16 bases left between them. Germline CDR1 and CDR2: SQVTM and ANQGSEA. CDR3 loop: CSVEGGQGGYEQYF. The DNA of the CDR3 is TGCAGCGTTGAGGGGGGGCAGGGTGGATACGAGCAGTACTTC.

CDR3 nucleotides: TGTGCCAGCAGTTTAGTCGGACTAGCGGTATGGTATGAGCAGTTCTTC. Translating gives CASSLVGLAVWYEQFF. This rearrangement joins TRBV28 to TRBJ2-1; TRBD2 agrees at 10 bases. J was trimmed by 8 bases and V by 2 bases; bases with no gene match: 9. Germline lookup yields CDR1 MDHEN and CDR2 SYDVKM. CDR3 length: 16 residues.

This chain connects TRBV6-5 to TRBJ1-2; D remains unclear. Germline V gene data show CDR1 as MNHEY and CDR2 as SVGAGI. The CDR3 length is 13 residues. Trimming stripped 5 bases from V and 4 bases from J, with 11 bases between. CDR3 protein: CASSKTPSYGYTF. The CDR3 nucleotides are TGTGCCAGCAGTAAAACACCCAGCTATGGCTACACCTTC.

The chain is built from TRBV7-9 and TRBJ2-3, with TRBD2 matching 7 bases. The germline CDR1 and CDR2 sequences are SEHNR and FQNEAQ (reference sequence). V lost 5 bases to trimming and J lost 5 bases; unmatched junction nucleotides: 7. This CDR3 has 14 amino acids. The CDR3 coding sequence is TGTGCCAGCAGCGTCGGGGGGTTCGGAGATACGCAGTATTTT. Its protein is CASSVGGFGDTQYF.

This rearrangement joins TRBV5-8 to TRBJ1-5; no reliable D call. CDR3 size: 13 residues. The germline gives CDR1 SGHTS, CDR2 YDEGEE. The ends were cut back, 7 bases at V and 4 bases at J, with 12 bases in the middle. The CDR3 reads CASSRASNQPQHF. The DNA of the CDR3 is TGTGCCAGCTCGAGGGCTTCGAATCAGCCCCAGCATTTT.

This chain uses TRBV7-9 with TRBJ2-5, with D perhaps TRBD2 (5 bases). The CDR3 is 13 residues long. Germline V lookup: CDR1 SEHNR, CDR2 FQNEAQ (reference sequence). Between the trimmed V and J ends, which lost 3 bases and 4 bases, there was a span of 9 bases. The CDR3 DNA follows: TGTGCCAGCAGCTTCGGGGTGCGAGAGACCCAGTACTTC. It yields the protein CASSFGVRETQYF.